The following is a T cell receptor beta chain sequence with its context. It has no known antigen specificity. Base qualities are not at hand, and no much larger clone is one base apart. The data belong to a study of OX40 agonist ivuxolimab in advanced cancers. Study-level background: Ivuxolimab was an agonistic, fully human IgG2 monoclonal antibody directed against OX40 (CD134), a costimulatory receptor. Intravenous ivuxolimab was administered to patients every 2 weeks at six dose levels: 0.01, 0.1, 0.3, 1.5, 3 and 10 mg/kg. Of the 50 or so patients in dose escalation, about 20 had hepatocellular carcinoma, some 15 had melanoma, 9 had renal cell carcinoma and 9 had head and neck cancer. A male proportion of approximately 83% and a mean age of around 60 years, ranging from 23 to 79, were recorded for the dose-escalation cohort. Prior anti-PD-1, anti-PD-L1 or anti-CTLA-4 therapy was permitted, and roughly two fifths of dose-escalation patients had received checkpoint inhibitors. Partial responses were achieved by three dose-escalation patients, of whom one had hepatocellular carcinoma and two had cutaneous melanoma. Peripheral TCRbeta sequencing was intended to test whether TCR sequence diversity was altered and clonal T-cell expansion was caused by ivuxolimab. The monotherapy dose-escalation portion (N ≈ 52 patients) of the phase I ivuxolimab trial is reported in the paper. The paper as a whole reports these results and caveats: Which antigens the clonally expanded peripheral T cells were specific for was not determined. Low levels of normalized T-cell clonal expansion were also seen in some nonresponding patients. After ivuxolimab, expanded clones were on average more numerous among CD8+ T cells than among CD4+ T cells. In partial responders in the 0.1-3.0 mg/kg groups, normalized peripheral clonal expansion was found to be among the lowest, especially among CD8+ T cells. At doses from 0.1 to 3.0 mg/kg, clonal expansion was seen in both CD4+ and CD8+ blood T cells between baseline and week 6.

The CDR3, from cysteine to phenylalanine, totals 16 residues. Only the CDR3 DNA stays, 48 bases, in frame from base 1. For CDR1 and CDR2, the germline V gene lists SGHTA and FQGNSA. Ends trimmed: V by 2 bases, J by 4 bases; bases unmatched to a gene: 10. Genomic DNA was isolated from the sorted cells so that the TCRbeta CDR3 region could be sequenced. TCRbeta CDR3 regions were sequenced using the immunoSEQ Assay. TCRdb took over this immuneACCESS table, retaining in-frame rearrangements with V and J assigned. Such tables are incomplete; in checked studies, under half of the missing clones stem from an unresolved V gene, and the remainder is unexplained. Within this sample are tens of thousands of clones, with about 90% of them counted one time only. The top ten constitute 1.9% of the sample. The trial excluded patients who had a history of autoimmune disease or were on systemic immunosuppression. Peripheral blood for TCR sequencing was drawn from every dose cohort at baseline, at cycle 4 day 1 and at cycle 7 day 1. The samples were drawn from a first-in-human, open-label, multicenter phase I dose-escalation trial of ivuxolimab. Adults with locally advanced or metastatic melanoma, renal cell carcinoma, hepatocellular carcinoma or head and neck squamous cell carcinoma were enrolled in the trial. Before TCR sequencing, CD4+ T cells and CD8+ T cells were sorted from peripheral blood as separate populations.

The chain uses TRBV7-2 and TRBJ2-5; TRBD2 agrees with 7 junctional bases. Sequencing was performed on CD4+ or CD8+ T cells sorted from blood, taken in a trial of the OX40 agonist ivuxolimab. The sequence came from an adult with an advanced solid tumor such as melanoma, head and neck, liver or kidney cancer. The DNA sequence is TGTGCCAGCAGCTTATATCTAGCGGCTTCGGGAGAGACCCAGTACTTC. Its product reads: CASSLYLAASGETQYF. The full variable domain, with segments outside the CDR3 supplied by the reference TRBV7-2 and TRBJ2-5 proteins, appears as GAGVSQSPSNKVTEKGKDVELRCDPISGHTALYWYRQSLGQGLEFLIYFQGNSAPDKSGLPSDRFSAERTGGSVSTLTIQRTQQEDSAVYLCASSLYLAASGETQYFGPGTRLLVL.